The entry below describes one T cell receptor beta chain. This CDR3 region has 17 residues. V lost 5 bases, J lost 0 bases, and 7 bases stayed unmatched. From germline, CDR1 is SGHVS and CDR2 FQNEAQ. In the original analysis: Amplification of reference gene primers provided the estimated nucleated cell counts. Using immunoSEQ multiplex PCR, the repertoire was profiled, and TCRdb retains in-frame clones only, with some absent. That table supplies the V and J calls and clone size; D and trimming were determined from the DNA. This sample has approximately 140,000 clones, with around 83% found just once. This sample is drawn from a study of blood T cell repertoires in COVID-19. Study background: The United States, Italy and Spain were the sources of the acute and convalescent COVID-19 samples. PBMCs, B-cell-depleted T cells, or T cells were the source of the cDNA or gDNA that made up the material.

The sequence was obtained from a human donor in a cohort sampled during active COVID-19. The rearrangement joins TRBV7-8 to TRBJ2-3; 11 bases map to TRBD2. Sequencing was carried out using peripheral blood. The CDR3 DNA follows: TGTGCCAGCAGCCCCGGGACTAGCGGTACTAGCACAGATACGCAGTATTTT. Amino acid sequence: CASSPGTSGTSTDTQYF.